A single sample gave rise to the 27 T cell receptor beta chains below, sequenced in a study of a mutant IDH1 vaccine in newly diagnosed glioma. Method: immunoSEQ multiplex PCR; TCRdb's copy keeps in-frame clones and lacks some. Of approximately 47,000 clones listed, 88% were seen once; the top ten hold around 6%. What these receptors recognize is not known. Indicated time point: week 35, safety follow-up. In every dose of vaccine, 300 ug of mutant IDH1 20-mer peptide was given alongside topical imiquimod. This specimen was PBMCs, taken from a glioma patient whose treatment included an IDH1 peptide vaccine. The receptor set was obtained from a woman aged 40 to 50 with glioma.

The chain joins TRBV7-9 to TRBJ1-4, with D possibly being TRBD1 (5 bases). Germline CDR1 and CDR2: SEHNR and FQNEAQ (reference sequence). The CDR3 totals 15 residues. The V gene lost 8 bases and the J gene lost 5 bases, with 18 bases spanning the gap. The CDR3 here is CASSRAGGANEKLFF. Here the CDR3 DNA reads TGTGCCAGCTCCAGGGCGGGGGGTGCGAATGAAAAACTGTTTTTT.

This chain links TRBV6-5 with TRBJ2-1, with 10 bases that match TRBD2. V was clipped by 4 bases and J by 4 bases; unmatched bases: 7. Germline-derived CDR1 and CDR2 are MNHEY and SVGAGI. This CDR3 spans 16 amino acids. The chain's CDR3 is CASSWRTSGPYNEQFF. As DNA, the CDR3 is TGTGCCAGCAGTTGGAGGACTAGCGGCCCTTACAATGAGCAGTTCTTC.

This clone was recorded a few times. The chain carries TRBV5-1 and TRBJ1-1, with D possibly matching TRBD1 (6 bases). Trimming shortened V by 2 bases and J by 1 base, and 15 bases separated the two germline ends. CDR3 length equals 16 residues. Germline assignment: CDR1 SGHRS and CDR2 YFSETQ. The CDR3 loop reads CASSLTAGHGNTEAFF. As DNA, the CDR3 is TGCGCCAGCAGCTTAACAGCGGGACACGGGAACACTGAAGCTTTCTTT.

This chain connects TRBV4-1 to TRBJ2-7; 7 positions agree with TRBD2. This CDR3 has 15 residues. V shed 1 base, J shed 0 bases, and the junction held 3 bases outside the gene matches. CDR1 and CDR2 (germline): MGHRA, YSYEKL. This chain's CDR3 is CASSQGVAGSYEQYF. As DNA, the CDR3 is TGCGCCAGCAGCCAAGGAGTAGCGGGCTCCTACGAGCAGTACTTC.

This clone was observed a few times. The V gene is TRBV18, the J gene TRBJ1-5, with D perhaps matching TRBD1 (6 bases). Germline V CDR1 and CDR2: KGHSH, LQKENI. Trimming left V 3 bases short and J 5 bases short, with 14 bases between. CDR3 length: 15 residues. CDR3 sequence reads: CASSPTGRSDQPQHF. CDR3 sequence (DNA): TGTGCCAGCTCACCGACAGGAAGGTCCGATCAGCCCCAGCATTTT.

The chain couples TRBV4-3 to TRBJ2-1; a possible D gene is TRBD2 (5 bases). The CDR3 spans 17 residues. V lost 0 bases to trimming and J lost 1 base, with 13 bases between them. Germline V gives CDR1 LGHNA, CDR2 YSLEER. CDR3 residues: CASSQDRGAGSYNEQFF. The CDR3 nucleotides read TGCGCCAGCAGCCAAGATCGGGGTGCAGGATCCTACAATGAGCAGTTCTTC.

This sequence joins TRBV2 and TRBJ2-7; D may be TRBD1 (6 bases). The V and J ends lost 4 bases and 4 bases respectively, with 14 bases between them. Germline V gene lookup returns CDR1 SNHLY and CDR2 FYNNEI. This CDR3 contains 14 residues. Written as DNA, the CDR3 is TGTGCCAGCAGTGCTCGACAGGTTCATTACGAGCAGTACTTC. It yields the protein CASSARQVHYEQYF.

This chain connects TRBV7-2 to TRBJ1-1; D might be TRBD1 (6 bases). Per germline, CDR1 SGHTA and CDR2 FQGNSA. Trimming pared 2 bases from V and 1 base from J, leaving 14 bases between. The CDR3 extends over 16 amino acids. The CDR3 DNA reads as TGTGCCAGCAGCTTATTAGGGGGGATGGAGAACACTGAAGCTTTCTTT. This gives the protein CASSLLGGMENTEAFF.

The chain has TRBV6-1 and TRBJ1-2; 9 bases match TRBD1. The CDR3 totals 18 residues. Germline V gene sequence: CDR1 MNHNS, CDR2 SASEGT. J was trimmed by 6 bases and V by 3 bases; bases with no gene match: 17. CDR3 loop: CASSDRETGEGQGHGYTF. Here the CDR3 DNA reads TGTGCCAGCAGTGATCGCGAGACCGGCGAGGGACAGGGCCATGGCTACACCTTC.

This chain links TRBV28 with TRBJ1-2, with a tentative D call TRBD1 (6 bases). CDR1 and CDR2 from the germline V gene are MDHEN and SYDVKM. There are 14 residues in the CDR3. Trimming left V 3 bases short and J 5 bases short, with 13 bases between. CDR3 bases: TGTGCCAGCAGTTTCGGGGGGCTTGGGTATGGCTACACCTTC. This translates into CASSFGGLGYGYTF.

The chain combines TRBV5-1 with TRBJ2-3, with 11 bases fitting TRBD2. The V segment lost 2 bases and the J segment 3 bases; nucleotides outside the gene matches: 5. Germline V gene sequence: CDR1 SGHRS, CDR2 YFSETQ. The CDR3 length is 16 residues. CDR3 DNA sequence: TGCGCCAGCAGCTTTTATAGCGGGGGGGAAACAGATACGCAGTATTTT. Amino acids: CASSFYSGGETDTQYF.

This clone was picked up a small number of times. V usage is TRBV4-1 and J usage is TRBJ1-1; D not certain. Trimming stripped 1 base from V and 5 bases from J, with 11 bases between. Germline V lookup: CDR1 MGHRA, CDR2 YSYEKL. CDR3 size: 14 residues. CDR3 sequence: CASSQGQTGTEAFF. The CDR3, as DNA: TGCGCCAGCAGCCAAGGTCAGACGGGGACTGAAGCTTTCTTT.

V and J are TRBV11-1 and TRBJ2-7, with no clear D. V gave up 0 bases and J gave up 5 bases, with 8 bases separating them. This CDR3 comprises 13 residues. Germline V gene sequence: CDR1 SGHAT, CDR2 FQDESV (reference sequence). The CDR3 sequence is CASSLASLHEQYF. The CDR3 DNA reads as TGTGCCAGCAGCTTAGCCTCACTTCACGAGCAGTACTTC. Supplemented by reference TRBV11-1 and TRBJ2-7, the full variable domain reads EAEVAQSPRYKITEKSQAVAFWCDPISGHATLYWYRQILGQGPELLVQFQDESVVDDSQLPKDRFSAERLKGVDSTLKIQPAELGDSAMYLCASSLASLHEQYFGPGTRLTVT.

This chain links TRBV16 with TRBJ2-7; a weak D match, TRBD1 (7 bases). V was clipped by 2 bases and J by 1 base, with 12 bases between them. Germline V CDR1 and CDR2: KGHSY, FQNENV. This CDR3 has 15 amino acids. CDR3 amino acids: CASSQSSGGSYEQYF. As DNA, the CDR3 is TGTGCCAGCAGCCAAAGTTCAGGGGGGTCCTACGAGCAGTACTTC.

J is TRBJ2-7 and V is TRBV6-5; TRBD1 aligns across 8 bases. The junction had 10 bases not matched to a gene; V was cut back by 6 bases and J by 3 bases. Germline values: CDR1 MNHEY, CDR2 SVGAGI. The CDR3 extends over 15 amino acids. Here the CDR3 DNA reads TGTGCCAGCAGAACCGGGACAGGAGGACTCTACGAGCAGTACTTC. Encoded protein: CASRTGTGGLYEQYF.

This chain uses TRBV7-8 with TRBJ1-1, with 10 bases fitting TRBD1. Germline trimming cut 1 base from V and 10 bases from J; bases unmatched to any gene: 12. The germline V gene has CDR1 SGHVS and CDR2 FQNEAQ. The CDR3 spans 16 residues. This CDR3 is CASSLGDPGQGFLAFF. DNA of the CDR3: TGTGCCAGCAGCTTAGGCGATCCGGGACAGGGGTTCTTAGCTTTCTTT.

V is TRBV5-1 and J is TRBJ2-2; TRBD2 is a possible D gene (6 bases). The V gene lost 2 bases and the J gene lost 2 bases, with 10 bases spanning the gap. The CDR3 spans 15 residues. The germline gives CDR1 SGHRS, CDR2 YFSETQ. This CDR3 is CASSLGGANTGELFF. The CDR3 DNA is TGCGCCAGCAGCTTAGGAGGGGCCAACACCGGGGAGCTGTTTTTT.

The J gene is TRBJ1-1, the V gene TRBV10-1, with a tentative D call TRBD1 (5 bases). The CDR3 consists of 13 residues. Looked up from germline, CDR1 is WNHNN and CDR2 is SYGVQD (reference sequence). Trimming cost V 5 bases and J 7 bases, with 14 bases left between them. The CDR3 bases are TGCGCCAGCAGTCCCCGAGTCGGGGGTGAAGCTTTCTTT. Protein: CASSPRVGGEAFF.

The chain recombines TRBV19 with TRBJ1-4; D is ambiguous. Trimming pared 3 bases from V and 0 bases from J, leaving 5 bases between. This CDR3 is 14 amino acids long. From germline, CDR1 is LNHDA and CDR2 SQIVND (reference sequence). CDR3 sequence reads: CASSISSTNEKLFF. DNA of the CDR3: TGTGCCAGTAGTATCTCCTCAACTAATGAAAAACTGTTTTTT.

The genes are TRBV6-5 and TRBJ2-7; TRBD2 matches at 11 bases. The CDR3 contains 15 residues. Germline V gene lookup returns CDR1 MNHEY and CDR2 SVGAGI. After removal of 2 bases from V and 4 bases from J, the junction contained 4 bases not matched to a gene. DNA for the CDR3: TGTGCCAGCAGTTACACGGGACTAGCGGTTTACGAGCAGTACTTC. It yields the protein CASSYTGLAVYEQYF.

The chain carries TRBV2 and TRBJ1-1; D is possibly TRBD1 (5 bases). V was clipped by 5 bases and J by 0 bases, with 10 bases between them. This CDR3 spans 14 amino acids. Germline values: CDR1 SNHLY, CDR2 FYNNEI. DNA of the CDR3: TGTGCCAGCAGTCCGAGACAGCTGAACACTGAAGCTTTCTTT. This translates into CASSPRQLNTEAFF. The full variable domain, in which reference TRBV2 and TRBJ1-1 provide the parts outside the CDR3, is EPEVTQTPSHQVTQMGQEVILRCVPISNHLYFYWYRQILGQKVEFLVSFYNNEISEKSEIFDDQFSVERPDGSNFTLKIRSTKLEDSAMYFCASSPRQLNTEAFFGQGTRLTVV.

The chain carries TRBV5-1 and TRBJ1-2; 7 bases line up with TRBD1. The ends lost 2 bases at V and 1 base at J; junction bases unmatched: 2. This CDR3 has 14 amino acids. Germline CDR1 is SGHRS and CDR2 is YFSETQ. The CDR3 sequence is CASSLQGNNYGYTF. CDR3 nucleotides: TGCGCCAGCAGCTTACAGGGGAATAACTATGGCTACACCTTC.

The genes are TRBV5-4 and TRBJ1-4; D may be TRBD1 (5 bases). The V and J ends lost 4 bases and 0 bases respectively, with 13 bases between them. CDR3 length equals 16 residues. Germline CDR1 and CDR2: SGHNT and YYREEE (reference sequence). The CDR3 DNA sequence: TGTGCCAGCAGCCGCGGGGGGGTCACAACTAATGAAAAACTGTTTTTT. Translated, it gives CASSRGGVTTNEKLFF.

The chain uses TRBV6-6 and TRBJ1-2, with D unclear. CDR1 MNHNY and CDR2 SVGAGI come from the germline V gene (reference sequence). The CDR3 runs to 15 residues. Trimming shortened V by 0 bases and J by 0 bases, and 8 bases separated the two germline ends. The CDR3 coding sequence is TGTGCCAGCAGTTACTCGGAAACACCTAACTATGGCTACACCTTC. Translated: CASSYSETPNYGYTF.

As DNA, the CDR3 is TGTGCCAGCAGCCAAGGGGGGGGCAGAAACTATGGCTACACCTTC. Translating it yields CASSQGGGRNYGYTF. The rearrangement uses TRBV14 and TRBJ1-2; TRBD1 might be the D (6 bases). V lost 1 base to trimming and J lost 2 bases, with 11 bases between them. Germline loops: CDR1 SGHDN, CDR2 FVKESK. The CDR3 spans 15 residues.

CDR3 sequence: CASSQGLASTDTQYF. The CDR3 DNA reads TGCGCCAGCAGCCAAGGACTAGCGAGCACAGATACGCAGTATTTT. The rearrangement joins TRBV4-1 to TRBJ2-3; 8 bases are shared with TRBD2. The CDR3 is 15 amino acids. The germline CDR1 and CDR2 sequences are MGHRA and YSYEKL. Trimming cost V 1 base and J 0 bases; bases outside gene matches: 0.

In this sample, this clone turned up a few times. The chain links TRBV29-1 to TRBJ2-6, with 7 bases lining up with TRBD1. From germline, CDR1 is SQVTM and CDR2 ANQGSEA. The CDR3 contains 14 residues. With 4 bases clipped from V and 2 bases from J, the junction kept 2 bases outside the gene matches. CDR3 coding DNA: TGCAGCGTTGCGCAGGGGGCTGGGGCCAACGTCCTGACTTTC. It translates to CSVAQGAGANVLTF.